The text below deals with one T cell receptor beta chain. As yet, its antigen is unknown. This record belongs to a study of CD8 T cells in Susac syndrome. Overall study context: At blood draw, Susac syndrome patients were therapy-naive, on corticosteroids, or on intravenous immunoglobulin alone. Study findings and constraints: As the study acknowledged, the number of individuals who were part of its TCR sequencing and HLA analysis was relatively small.

The CDR3 runs to 15 residues. CDR1 LGHNA and CDR2 YNFKEQ come from the germline V gene. V lost 4 bases and J lost 0; bases outside the gene matches: 4. The RNA, 0.5 to 1 ug, was put through reverse transcription using random hexamers. TCRdb analysed the immunoSEQ multiplex PCR reads with MiXCR anew, one entry per CDR3 protein. The sample has approximately 210,000 distinct CDR3 sequences, approximately 94% seen once. The sequence was obtained from a human donor with Susac syndrome. The chain couples TRBV4-2 to TRBJ2-3, with TRBD2 matching over 7 bases. Sequencing used CD4+ T cells from PBMCs. In DNA form, the CDR3 reads TGTGCCAGCAGCCCAGCGGGATTCAGCACAGATACGCAGTATTTT. Translated, it gives CASSPAGFSTDTQYF.